Presented here are 22 T cell receptor beta chains from one specimen sequenced in a study of identical twins. TCRdb reanalysed the 5' RACE reads using MiXCR and keeps one entry per CDR3 protein. The sample records 500,000 to 650,000 distinct CDR3 sequences, roughly 6.6% being singletons. The sample also formed part of further work on yellow fever vaccine responses in identical twins.

Sequencing was carried out using PBMCs. Receptor source: a woman in her late teens or twenties in good health.

This clonotype occurred many times. This chain connects TRBV29-1 to TRBJ2-3; D may be TRBD1 or TRBD2 (5 bases each). Per the germline V gene, CDR1 is SQVTM and CDR2 is ANQGSEA. CDR3 length: 12 residues. V lost 6 bases and J 1 base, leaving 8 bases between the germline ends. CDR3 residues: CSVGDGTDTQYF. The CDR3 region has the DNA TGCAGCGTGGGGGACGGCACAGATACGCAGTATTTT.

This clonotype was picked up a small number of times. The chain uses TRBV29-1 and TRBJ1-5, with a weak D call TRBD1 (5 bases). CDR1 is SQVTM, CDR2 ANQGSEA, per germline. CDR3 length: 13 residues. The V end was cut by 4 bases, the J end by 4 bases, with 11 bases between. CDR3: CSVAPGRNQPQHF. Written as DNA, the CDR3 is TGCAGCGTTGCGCCGGGGCGGAATCAGCCCCAGCATTTT. The whole variable domain, filled in from reference TRBV29-1 and TRBJ1-5, reads SAVISQKPSRDICQRGTSLTIQCQVDSQVTMMFWYRQQPGQSLTLIATANQGSEATYESGFVIDKFPISRPNLTFSTLTVSNMSPEDSSIYLCSVAPGRNQPQHFGDGTRLSIL.

A few counts support this clonotype. CDR3 coding DNA: TGCAGTGCTAGAGATGGAAAAAGTCAACAGCCCCAGCATTTT. Translating it yields CSARDGKSQQPQHF. The V gene is TRBV20-1, the J gene TRBJ1-5, with no clear D. CDR1 is DFQATT and CDR2 is SNEGSKA in the germline V gene (reference sequence). The CDR3 is 14 residues long. V was shortened by 0 bases and J by 7 bases, with 13 bases between the two germline ends.

The V and J genes are TRBV28 and TRBJ2-1; 7 nucleotides line up with TRBD2. CDR3 length equals 16 residues. V shed 6 bases, J shed 3 bases, and the junction held 11 bases outside the gene matches. Germline CDR1 reads MDHEN; CDR2 reads SYDVKM. In nucleotides, the CDR3 is TGTGCCAGCAGCGAGGGTCTAGCGGAGCGCTACAATGAGCAGTTCTTC. Protein: CASSEGLAERYNEQFF.

This clonotype appeared many times. This sequence joins TRBV5-6 and TRBJ2-1, with TRBD1 as a possible D gene (5 bases). Per germline, CDR1 SGHDT and CDR2 YYEEEE. V was pared by 0 bases and J by 5 bases, with 15 bases between. The CDR3 covers 16 residues. The CDR3 DNA reads as TGTGCCAGCAGCTTGGTAGGGTGGAAGGGGAACAATGAGCAGTTCTTC. Encoded protein: CASSLVGWKGNNEQFF.

This chain links TRBV20-1 with TRBJ2-3, with TRBD1 matching 12 bases. In germline, CDR1 is DFQATT, CDR2 SNEGSKA (reference sequence). The CDR3 runs to 19 residues. The junction had 21 bases not matched to a gene; V was cut back by 2 bases and J by 9 bases. In nucleotides, the CDR3 is TGCAGTGCTAGACCCTCCTCGGGACAGGGGGCGCTTTATGGACCGACGCAGTATTTT. Protein product: CSARPSSGQGALYGPTQYF.

This chain connects TRBV7-8 to TRBJ2-7, with a tentative D call TRBD1 (5 bases). Trimming cost V 5 bases and J 5 bases, with 13 bases left between them. CDR3 length: 13 residues. Germline V gives CDR1 SGHVS, CDR2 FQNEAQ. The CDR3, as DNA: TGTGCCAGCAGCCGAGACAGTTTTCACGAGCAGTACTTC. The encoded protein is CASSRDSFHEQYF.

This clonotype was seen a handful of times. This chain joins TRBV29-1 and TRBJ2-2; 7 positions match TRBD1. The J segment lost 1 base and the V segment lost 0 bases, leaving 8 bases of the junction unmatched. CDR3 length equals 17 residues. CDR1 and CDR2 from the germline V gene are SQVTM and ANQGSEA. CDR3 nucleotide sequence: TGCAGCGTTGAAGAGGGGTACAGGGGAAGGAACACCGGGGAGCTGTTTTTT. Translated, it gives CSVEEGYRGRNTGELFF.

This rearrangement joins TRBV28 to TRBJ2-7; D is unclear. The ends were cut back, 3 bases at V and 0 bases at J, with 24 bases in the middle. The CDR3 is 19 amino acids. Germline assignment: CDR1 MDHEN and CDR2 SYDVKM. The CDR3 sequence: CASSLGKEEPRKNSYEQYF. The CDR3 coding sequence is TGTGCCAGCAGTTTGGGTAAAGAAGAACCGCGCAAGAACTCCTACGAGCAGTACTTC. Full variable domain (remainder filled in from reference TRBV28 and TRBJ2-7): DVKVTQSSRYLVKRTGEKVFLECVQDMDHENMFWYRQDPGLGLRLIYFSYDVKMKEKGDIPEGYSVSREKKERFSLILESASTNQTSMYLCASSLGKEEPRKNSYEQYFGPGTRLTVT.

This clonotype showed up many times. The rearrangement uses TRBV29-1 and TRBJ1-1; D is unclear. CDR3 length: 12 residues. The germline CDR1 and CDR2 sequences are SQVTM and ANQGSEA. The germline V and J ends were trimmed by 0 bases and 9 bases, with 11 bases remaining between them. The CDR3 sequence: CSVEDLVGKAFF. The CDR3 DNA sequence: TGCAGCGTTGAAGATCTGGTTGGGAAAGCTTTCTTT.

The table lists this clonotype with a few counts. This chain joins TRBV11-2 and TRBJ2-3, with 7 bases fitting TRBD2. V lost 3 bases and J lost 8; bases outside the gene matches: 8. From germline, CDR1 is SGHAT and CDR2 FQNNGV. The CDR3 is 14 amino acids. DNA for the CDR3: TGTGCCAGCAGCTTCATCGCGGGAGAGGGTACGCAGTATTTT. Protein sequence: CASSFIAGEGTQYF. The whole variable domain, filled in from reference TRBV11-2 and TRBJ2-3, reads EAGVAQSPRYKIIEKRQSVAFWCNPISGHATLYWYQQILGQGPKLLIQFQNNGVVDDSQLPKDRFSAERLKGVDSTLKIQPAKLEDSAVYLCASSFIAGEGTQYFGPGTRLTVL.

This clonotype was picked up many times. The chain recombines TRBV29-1 with TRBJ2-1; D possibly corresponds to TRBD2 (5 bases). The length of the CDR3 is 13 residues. CDR1 SQVTM and CDR2 ANQGSEA come from the germline V gene. V lost 7 bases, J lost 6 bases, and 16 bases lay in between. In DNA, the CDR3 is TGCAGCGCCGCAGGACTCTATCTCAATGAGCAGTTCTTC. Its protein is CSAAGLYLNEQFF.

J is TRBJ2-2 and V is TRBV5-1; the match to TRBD2 covers 7 bases. Germline V CDR1 and CDR2: SGHRS, YFSETQ. V shed 8 bases and J 0 bases; nucleotides not matched to a gene: 7. This CDR3 has 15 residues. The CDR3 sequence: CASGGGRPNTGELFF. DNA for the CDR3: TGCGCCAGTGGGGGGGGACGCCCGAACACCGGGGAGCTGTTTTTT.

This clonotype was counted between two and nine times. CDR3 sequence reads: CASSQLAASYNEQFF. DNA of the CDR3: TGTGCCAGCAGCCAGCTAGCGGCCTCCTACAATGAGCAGTTCTTC. V usage is TRBV14 and J usage is TRBJ2-1; 7 nucleotides match TRBD2. The CDR3 extends over 15 amino acids. Losses at the gene ends were 3 bases for V and 0 bases for J; bases not matched to a gene: 2. CDR1 and CDR2 from the germline V gene are SGHDN and FVKESK.

This clonotype appeared a few times. The chain joins TRBV5-1 to TRBJ2-5; 7 bases agree with TRBD1. Germline V lookup: CDR1 SGHRS, CDR2 YFSETQ. With 0 bases clipped from V and 1 base from J, the junction kept 6 bases outside the gene matches. This CDR3 is built from 16 residues. CDR3 DNA sequence: TGCGCCAGCAGCTTGGGAGGGGGCATGGTCCAAGAGACCCAGTACTTC. Protein: CASSLGGGMVQETQYF.

This clonotype occurred a few times. The rearrangement links TRBV14 to TRBJ2-1, with 7 bases that match TRBD1. V shed 4 bases and J 0 bases; nucleotides not matched to a gene: 9. The CDR3 has 17 residues. The V gene's germline CDR1 is SGHDN and CDR2 FVKESK. The CDR3 DNA reads as TGTGCCAGCAGCCTCCTAGGGACAGAGAGCTCCTACAATGAGCAGTTCTTC. It translates to CASSLLGTESSYNEQFF.

V and J are TRBV20-1 and TRBJ2-1, with TRBD1 identical over 10 bases. Germline loops: CDR1 DFQATT, CDR2 SNEGSKA (reference sequence). Trimming removed 6 bases from V and 16 bases from J; junction bases left unmatched: 12. The CDR3 runs to 12 residues. CDR3 region: CSARSDRGPLFF. The CDR3 DNA sequence: TGCAGTGCCCGATCCGACAGGGGGCCCCTCTTCTTC.

J is TRBJ2-7 and V is TRBV11-2; 7 positions match TRBD2. V lost 6 bases and J lost 2; bases outside the gene matches: 10. CDR1 is SGHAT and CDR2 is FQNNGV in the germline V gene. This CDR3 region has 15 residues. The CDR3 here is CASSSGGNMAYEQYF. In nucleotides, the CDR3 is TGTGCCAGCAGTTCCGGGGGGAATATGGCCTACGAGCAGTACTTC.

CDR3 in amino acids: CASSQGGAKPQHF. CDR3 nucleotide sequence: TGTGCCAGCAGCCAAGGGGGGGCGAAGCCCCAGCATTTT. The rearrangement uses TRBV3-1 and TRBJ1-5; D is possibly TRBD1 (6 bases). Per the germline V gene, CDR1 is LGHDT and CDR2 is YNNKEL (reference sequence). The CDR3 has 13 amino acids. Trimming shortened V by 1 base and J by 8 bases, and 9 bases separated the two germline ends.

This clonotype was counted at least ten times. The rearrangement joins TRBV11-2 to TRBJ2-2; D not certain. This CDR3 contains 14 residues. Germline V CDR1 and CDR2: SGHAT, FQNNGV. Trimming pared 0 bases from V and 4 bases from J, leaving 6 bases between. CDR3 nucleotide sequence: TGTGCCAGCAGCTTAGATGTGGTCACCGGGGAGCTGTTTTTT. Translated, it gives CASSLDVVTGELFF.

In its sample, this clonotype was seen many times. The J gene is TRBJ2-1, the V gene TRBV12-3 or TRBV12-4; 7 nucleotides align to TRBD2. V was clipped by 3 bases and J by 0 bases; unmatched bases: 2. This CDR3 has 15 residues. The DNA of the CDR3 is TGTGCCAGCAGTTTGCGGGAGCCCTCCTACAATGAGCAGTTCTTC. Protein sequence: CASSLREPSYNEQFF.

In its sample, this clonotype was seen many times. V gene TRBV3-1 combines with J gene TRBJ2-2; TRBD2 matches at 9 bases. J lost 2 bases, V lost 9 bases, and 7 bases had no gene match. The CDR3 consists of 15 residues. Germline CDR1 reads LGHDT; CDR2 reads YNNKEL (reference sequence). For the CDR3, the DNA is TGTGCCAGTAAACTTAGCGGGAGTAACACCGGGGAGCTGTTTTTT. As protein: CASKLSGSNTGELFF.